Sequencing of this T cell receptor beta chain was carried out in a study of blood T cell repertoires in COVID-19. As for the study in general: COVID-19 samples, acute and convalescent, were from the United States, Italy and Spain. The analysed material was cDNA or gDNA that came from T cells, B-cell-depleted T cells, or PBMCs.

In the authors' methods: It was from reference gene primer amplification that nucleated cell counts were estimated. Only in-frame clones appear in the TCRdb table, and some are missing; sequencing was by immunoSEQ multiplex PCR. V and J calls and clone size follow that table, whereas D and trimming were derived from the DNA. The data contain around 130,000 clones, approximately 86% of them seen just once; the ten biggest clones take up under 6.5%. Worth noting for this clone: Relative to the germline gene, one junction end is altered; a read error may explain this.

The CDR3 loop spans 16 amino acids. Germline loops: CDR1 SSHAT, CDR2 FNYEAQ (reference sequence). The chain employs TRBV7-7 and TRBJ2-1; TRBD2 matches at 9 bases. Material: peripheral blood. The TCR was taken from a human donor in a cohort sampled during active COVID-19. The CDR3 DNA reads as TGTGCTAGCAGCTCGAAGACTAGCGGCGATTACAATGAGCAGTTCTTC. Its protein is CASSSKTSGDYNEQFF.